Shown below are 23 T cell receptor beta chains from a single sample sequenced in a study of CD8 T cells in Susac syndrome. RNA was extracted with the RNeasy kit, and a quantity of roughly 0.45 to 1 ug was reverse transcribed using random hexamers. Via MiXCR, TCRdb re-called the immunoSEQ multiplex PCR reads, giving one row per CDR3 protein. The repertoire holds about 120,000 distinct CDR3 sequences, with 96% as singletons. Material: CD4+ T cells from PBMCs. The source of these receptors is a human donor with Susac syndrome.

The V gene is TRBV6-6, the J gene TRBJ2-1; 8 positions match TRBD1. Trimming took 7 bases from V and 6 from J; bases not matched to a gene: 8. Germline V gene data show CDR1 as MNHNY and CDR2 as SVGAGI (reference sequence). The CDR3 runs to 14 residues. The DNA of the CDR3 is TGTGCCAGCAATAGACAGGGGATGGGCAATGAGCAGTTCTTC. Protein: CASNRQGMGNEQFF.

J is TRBJ2-3 and V is TRBV30; D possibly matches TRBD1 or TRBD2 (5 bases each). V was trimmed by 8 bases and J by 2 bases, leaving 14 bases between them. Germline V lookup: CDR1 GTSNPN, CDR2 SVGIG (reference sequence). This CDR3 region has 13 residues. The CDR3 here is CAGGGQFTDTQYF. CDR3 nucleotide sequence: TGTGCCGGGGGTGGGCAGTTCACAGATACGCAGTATTTT.

The CDR3, as DNA: TGCAGTGCGGTCGGACGGGGGGGAGAGACCCAGTACTTC. Amino acids: CSAVGRGGETQYF. This chain joins TRBV20-1 and TRBJ2-5; 8 positions match TRBD2. CDR1 DFQATT and CDR2 SNEGSKA come from the germline V gene (reference sequence). The ends lost 6 bases at V and 4 bases at J; junction bases unmatched: 7. The CDR3 has 13 amino acids.

The CDR3 reads CATSRNTEAFF. The CDR3 DNA is TGTGCCACCTCACGGAACACTGAAGCTTTCTTT. The chain couples TRBV25-1 to TRBJ1-1; D is unclear. V dropped 10 bases and J dropped 1 base, with 7 bases sitting between them. The CDR3 has 11 amino acids. Germline CDR1 MGHDK, CDR2 SYGVNS.

The chain employs TRBV20-1 and TRBJ1-5; 9 bases fit TRBD1. Germline V CDR1 and CDR2: DFQATT, SNEGSKA (reference sequence). V trimming: 3 bases; J trimming: 5 bases; junction bases outside the gene matches: 5. CDR3 length: 14 amino acids. This CDR3 is CSASEDRGDQPQHF. The DNA of the CDR3 is TGCAGTGCTAGTGAGGACAGGGGCGATCAGCCCCAGCATTTT.

The rearrangement uses TRBV5-6 and TRBJ1-2; 7 nucleotides match TRBD1. The germline V gene has CDR1 SGHDT and CDR2 YYEEEE. The CDR3 sequence is 13 residues long. Trimming cost V 3 bases and J 8 bases; bases outside gene matches: 7. In DNA form, the CDR3 reads TGTGCCAGCAGCTCAGACAGGGCGGAGGGCTACACCTTC. It codes for CASSSDRAEGYTF. Full variable domain (rest looked up from reference TRBV5-6 and TRBJ1-2): DAGVTQSPTHLIKTRGQQVTLRCSPKSGHDTVSWYQQALGQGPQFIFQYYEEEERQRGNFPDRFSGHQFPNYSSELNVNALLLGDSALYLCASSSDRAEGYTFGSGTRLTVV.

This clonotype was counted a single time. The chain carries TRBV30 and TRBJ2-3, with D tentatively TRBD1 (5 bases). The ends were cut back, 3 bases at V and 8 bases at J, with 9 bases in the middle. CDR1 and CDR2 from the germline V gene are GTSNPN and SVGIG (reference sequence). The CDR3 is made up of 11 amino acids. This CDR3 is CAWSQGGTQYF. The CDR3 DNA is TGTGCCTGGAGCCAGGGTGGTACGCAGTATTTT.

This rearrangement joins TRBV27 to TRBJ2-1, with 8 bases that match TRBD2. CDR1 is MNHEY and CDR2 is SMNVEV in the germline V gene (reference sequence). The CDR3 is made up of 16 amino acids. Trimming took 0 bases from V and 0 from J; bases not matched to a gene: 1. DNA of the CDR3: TGTGCCAGCAGTTTATCAAGCGGGAGCTCCTACAATGAGCAGTTCTTC. This codes for CASSLSSGSSYNEQFF.

The J gene is TRBJ2-7, the V gene TRBV4-2; 9 bases fit TRBD1. CDR1 LGHNA and CDR2 YNFKEQ come from the germline V gene. CDR3 length: 16 residues. After removal of 1 base from V and 1 base from J, the junction contained 5 bases not matched to a gene. In DNA form, the CDR3 reads TGTGCCAGCAGCCAAGGCGACAGGGGGGCATCCTACGAGCAGTACTTC. Encoded protein: CASSQGDRGASYEQYF.

Turning to this clonotype: The junction shows a germline mismatch at one end, possibly a read error. The CDR3 spells CAWRHSSENTIYF. In DNA, the CDR3 is TGTGCCTGGAGACACTCCTCTGAAAACACCATATATTTT. This chain uses TRBV30 with TRBJ1-3; the D is unclear. The germline CDR1 and CDR2 sequences are GTSNPN and SVGIG (reference sequence). CDR3 length: 13 amino acids.

The rearrangement joins TRBV30 to TRBJ1-1; D unclear. Germline values: CDR1 GTSNPN, CDR2 SVGIG (reference sequence). V lost 2 bases and J 5 bases, leaving 12 bases between the germline ends. This CDR3 contains 13 residues. CDR3 in DNA: TGTGCCTGGAGTTATACCGAAGTAACTGAAGCTTTCTTT. It specifies CAWSYTEVTEAFF.

The chain recombines TRBV14 with TRBJ2-7; maybe TRBD1 (5 bases). Per the germline V gene, CDR1 is SGHDN and CDR2 is FVKESK. Trimming took 4 bases from V and 5 from J, leaving 18 bases between them. This CDR3 is 15 amino acids long. CDR3 in amino acids: CASSPPRAGMDEQYF. The CDR3 DNA follows: TGTGCCAGCAGCCCTCCCCGGGCAGGGATGGACGAGCAGTACTTC.

This chain links TRBV20-1 with TRBJ2-2; 12 nucleotides line up with TRBD2. Trimming took 5 bases from V and 3 from J; bases not matched to a gene: 4. This CDR3 has 15 residues. Germline V gene data show CDR1 as DFQATT and CDR2 as SNEGSKA (reference sequence). CDR3 in amino acids: CSAYTSGRYTGELFF. The CDR3 nucleotides are TGCAGTGCTTACACTAGCGGGAGGTACACCGGGGAGCTGTTTTTT.

J is TRBJ2-3 and V is TRBV12-3 or TRBV12-4; D unclear. The CDR3 totals 15 residues. V lost 3 bases and J lost 0, with 10 bases in between. CDR3 in DNA: TGTGCCAGCAGTTTGTTCGCTACTAGCACAGATACGCAGTATTTT. Translation gives CASSLFATSTDTQYF.

The chain has TRBV7-8 and TRBJ2-7, with 8 bases fitting TRBD1. The ends lost 3 bases at V and 2 bases at J; junction bases unmatched: 3. There are 14 residues in the CDR3. CDR1 and CDR2 (germline): SGHVS, FQNEAQ. CDR3 nucleotides: TGTGCCAGCAGCTTTGGACAGGGACCCTACGAGCAGTACTTC. This translates into CASSFGQGPYEQYF.

The genes are TRBV6-6 and TRBJ2-5, with TRBD1 identical over 7 bases. With V trimmed by 4 bases and J by 5 bases, 13 bases remained unmatched. The CDR3 is made up of 16 amino acids. Germline CDR1 is MNHNY and CDR2 is SVGAGI (reference sequence). The CDR3 bases are TGTGCCAGCAGTTCGCAAATTGACAGGGTAAAGGAGACCCAGTACTTC. The encoded protein is CASSSQIDRVKETQYF.

The J gene is TRBJ2-7, the V gene TRBV12-3 or TRBV12-4; unclear D gene. The CDR3 contains 13 residues. V was cut by 6 bases and J by 1 base, with 10 bases left in between. The CDR3 bases are TGTGCCAGCAGATCGACTGGTTCCTACGAGCAGTACTTC. Translated, it gives CASRSTGSYEQYF.

This clonotype was detected once. The chain is built from TRBV20-1 and TRBJ2-3; D not resolved. Germline V gene data show CDR1 as DFQATT and CDR2 as SNEGSKA (reference sequence). This CDR3 spans 14 amino acids. Trimming shortened V by 5 bases and J by 4 bases, and 16 bases separated the two germline ends. The CDR3 loop reads CSAQLDRIADTQYF. As DNA, the CDR3 is TGCAGTGCTCAATTGGATAGAATTGCAGATACGCAGTATTTT.

The V call is TRBV12-3 or TRBV12-4, the J call TRBJ1-1; D unresolved. The CDR3 contains 13 residues. Trimming left V 5 bases short and J 1 base short, with 8 bases between. The CDR3 loop reads CASSPNKNTEAFF. CDR3 in DNA: TGTGCCAGCAGTCCGAACAAGAACACTGAAGCTTTCTTT.

The chain employs TRBV29-1 and TRBJ2-1; D is undetermined. The CDR3 loop spans 14 amino acids. Germline CDR1 is SQVTM and CDR2 is ANQGSEA. V lost 6 bases and J 2 bases, leaving 14 bases between the germline ends. The CDR3 protein is CSVGSLTPYNEQFF. In DNA form, the CDR3 reads TGCAGCGTAGGGTCCCTGACACCCTACAATGAGCAGTTCTTC.

The chain links TRBV2 to TRBJ2-5; TRBD2 is a possible D gene (6 bases). This CDR3 region has 17 residues. Trimming pared 5 bases from V and 10 bases from J, leaving 29 bases between. CDR1 SNHLY and CDR2 FYNNEI come from the germline V gene. CDR3 bases: TGTGCCAGCAGTCCAAACCCGGGGACTCCAATGAATTTGATCCAGTACTTC. Its protein is CASSPNPGTPMNLIQYF.

This clonotype was recorded only once. The chain uses TRBV19 and TRBJ2-7, with 7 positions matching TRBD1. The CDR3 is made up of 14 amino acids. The V segment lost 5 bases and the J segment 2 bases; nucleotides outside the gene matches: 6. CDR1 is LNHDA and CDR2 is SQIVND in the germline V gene (reference sequence). This CDR3 is CASSHGTAPYEQYF. CDR3 sequence (DNA): TGTGCCAGTAGTCATGGGACAGCTCCCTACGAGCAGTACTTC.

This clonotype has only one observation. Here the CDR3 reads CSVTPGQGAGAQYF. The CDR3 bases are TGCAGCGTCACACCGGGACAGGGGGCGGGGGCCCAGTACTTC. The chain recombines TRBV29-1 with TRBJ2-5, with 12 bases aligning to TRBD1. Germline trimming cut 6 bases from V and 9 bases from J; bases unmatched to any gene: 11. The CDR3 totals 14 residues. Germline loops: CDR1 SQVTM, CDR2 ANQGSEA.